The 32 T cell receptor beta chains below all came from one sample that was sequenced in a study of PD-1 blockade in classical Hodgkin lymphoma. All patients relapsed after autologous stem cell transplantation, and brentuximab vedotin exposure varied. This table comes from immunoSEQ multiplex PCR, and its TCRdb copy is limited to in-frame clones, with some not included. Here the sample spans 15,000 to 20,000 clones, around 75% being singletons. This specimen consisted of peripheral blood mononuclear cells (PBMCs), obtained at baseline. The origin of the receptors is a human donor with classical Hodgkin lymphoma.

In its sample, this clone was seen once. The rearrangement joins TRBV11-2 to TRBJ2-7, with D perhaps TRBD1 (6 bases). Trimming cost V 6 bases and J 0 bases, with 15 bases left between them. CDR1 and CDR2 (germline): SGHAT, FQNNGV. This CDR3 contains 15 residues. For the CDR3, the DNA is TGTGCCAGCAGTCCCACCACAGGGTACTCCTACGAGCAGTACTTC. Translation gives CASSPTTGYSYEQYF.

Only a few counts were recorded for this clone. The junction does not match germline at one end; this may be a read error. The DNA of the CDR3 is TGTGCCAGCAGCATAACCAGGGGGAACGCTGAAGCTTTCTTT. The encoded protein is CASSITRGNAEAFF. V is TRBV7-8 and J is TRBJ1-1, with 7 bases that match TRBD1. This CDR3 is 14 amino acids long. The V gene's germline CDR1 is SGHVS and CDR2 FQNEAQ.

This chain connects TRBV6-5 to TRBJ1-1; 7 bases line up with TRBD1. The V gene's germline CDR1 is MNHEY and CDR2 SVGAGI. With 6 bases clipped from V and 3 bases from J, the junction kept 7 bases outside the gene matches. This CDR3 region has 14 residues. The CDR3 region is CASRTGTADTEAFF. In nucleotides, the CDR3 is TGTGCCAGCAGAACCGGGACAGCGGACACTGAAGCTTTCTTT.

V is TRBV27 and J is TRBJ2-3; TRBD2 matches at 11 bases. In germline, CDR1 is MNHEY, CDR2 SMNVEV (reference sequence). J gave up 2 bases and V 2 bases, and 9 bases lay outside the gene matches. The CDR3 is made up of 18 amino acids. CDR3 bases: TGTGCCAGCAGTTTAGGGGTAGCGGGAGGGCCTCTCACAGATACGCAGTATTTT. This codes for CASSLGVAGGPLTDTQYF.

The V and J genes are TRBV7-9 and TRBJ1-3; no firm D call. V lost 1 base, J lost 3 bases, and 19 bases lay in between. Germline V gene sequence: CDR1 SEHNR, CDR2 FQNEAQ (reference sequence). The CDR3 sequence is 18 residues long. CDR3 amino acids: CASSLGRDYTLNGNTIYF. CDR3 coding DNA: TGTGCCAGCAGCTTAGGGAGGGATTACACCCTAAATGGAAACACCATATATTTT.

The rearrangement links TRBV4-3 to TRBJ2-7; the D is unclear. The CDR3 sequence is 15 residues long. Germline assignment: CDR1 LGHNA and CDR2 YSLEER. Deletions cut 3 bases from V and 0 bases from J, with 12 bases between. In DNA, the CDR3 is TGCGCCAGCAGCCAGGGGTATCGGGTCTCCTACGAGCAGTACTTC. Its translation: CASSQGYRVSYEQYF.

This chain uses TRBV7-3 with TRBJ2-5; 9 bases map to TRBD2. V lost 5 bases and J lost 5; bases outside the gene matches: 9. Germline CDR1 is SGHTA and CDR2 is FQGTGA. The CDR3 has 15 amino acids. CDR3 coding DNA: TGTGCCAGCAGCGTTAGCGGGAGTTTGATGGAGACCCAGTACTTC. It is translated as CASSVSGSLMETQYF.

The CDR3 DNA is TGTGCCAGCACCGACGGGACAACAAATAATTCACCCCTCCACTTT. It translates to CASTDGTTNNSPLHF. V is TRBV6-5 and J is TRBJ1-6, with a tentative D call TRBD1 (6 bases). This CDR3 is 15 amino acids long. Looked up from germline, CDR1 is MNHEY and CDR2 is SVGAGI. Trimming took off 7 bases at V and 5 bases at J, with 15 bases between the two ends.

The chain combines TRBV9 with TRBJ2-1; 9 bases fit TRBD2. Germline CDR1 is SGDLS and CDR2 is YYNGEE. Trimming cost V 4 bases and J 1 base; bases outside gene matches: 12. CDR3 length equals 18 residues. The CDR3 loop is CASSLRGGGRGSYNEQFF. CDR3 coding DNA: TGTGCCAGCAGCCTCAGAGGGGGCGGGAGGGGGTCCTACAATGAGCAGTTCTTC.

The genes are TRBV9 and TRBJ2-1; 11 bases fit TRBD2. CDR1 SGDLS and CDR2 YYNGEE come from the germline V gene. V dropped 3 bases and J dropped 4; count of bases not matched to a gene: 9. CDR3 length equals 17 residues. The CDR3 is CASSAEPGTSGYNEQFF. CDR3 bases: TGTGCCAGCAGCGCCGAACCCGGGACTAGCGGTTACAATGAGCAGTTCTTC.

V usage is TRBV11-2 and J usage is TRBJ1-6, with a tentative D call TRBD1 (5 bases). V was shortened by 6 bases and J by 10 bases, with 16 bases between the two germline ends. Germline lookup yields CDR1 SGHAT and CDR2 FQNNGV. This CDR3 comprises 14 residues. The DNA for the CDR3 is TGTGCCAGCAGTTGGTCCCTGGGGGAGTCACCCCTCCACTTT. This sequence encodes CASSWSLGESPLHF.

As DNA, the CDR3 is TGTGCCAGCAGCCCAGGGGGGCGGCAAGAGACCCAGTACTTC. It yields the protein CASSPGGRQETQYF. The chain employs TRBV6-6 and TRBJ2-5, with a weak D call TRBD1 (7 bases). CDR3 length equals 14 residues. The germline CDR1 and CDR2 sequences are MNHNY and SVGAGI (reference sequence). The germline V and J ends were trimmed by 6 bases and 2 bases, with 13 bases remaining between them.

The chain is built from TRBV27 and TRBJ2-7; D is perhaps TRBD2 (5 bases). Deletions cut 6 bases from V and 6 bases from J, with 18 bases between. The CDR3 is 14 amino acids. The germline V gene has CDR1 MNHEY and CDR2 SMNVEV (reference sequence). The CDR3 is CASSSWAGVREQYF. The DNA for the CDR3 is TGTGCCAGCAGCTCCTGGGCCGGGGTACGCGAGCAGTACTTC.

V gene TRBV21-1 combines with J gene TRBJ1-1. TRBV21-1 is a known pseudogene. The CDR3 contains 21 residues. The CDR3 sequence is CASSKSGPQEANEQRSPEAFF. In nucleotides, the CDR3 is TGTGCCAGCAGCAAAAGCGGGCCCCAGGAAGCTAATGAACAGCGATCTCCTGAAGCTTTCTTT.

This clone showed up just a few times. V is TRBV7-8 and J is TRBJ1-6, with D unresolved. Germline CDR1 and CDR2: SGHVS and FQNEAQ. With 1 base removed from V and 3 bases from J, the gap between germline ends came to 10 bases. CDR3 length: 16 amino acids. CDR3: CASSLELIGYNSPLHF. Here the CDR3 DNA reads TGTGCCAGCAGCTTAGAGCTGATAGGCTATAATTCACCCCTCCACTTT.

This clone was observed a single time. The rearrangement uses TRBV4-3 and TRBJ2-1; a possible D gene is TRBD1 (5 bases). The CDR3 sequence is 15 residues long. Germline CDR1 LGHNA, CDR2 YSLEER. Trimming took off 0 bases at V and 7 bases at J, with 13 bases between the two ends. The CDR3 reads CASSQESAGWNEQFF. The CDR3 DNA sequence: TGCGCCAGCAGCCAAGAGTCAGCAGGGTGGAATGAGCAGTTCTTC.

The chain uses TRBV28 and TRBJ2-7; either TRBD1 or TRBD2 may fit D (5 bases each). Germline CDR1 MDHEN, CDR2 SYDVKM. V was pared by 3 bases and J by 3 bases, with 12 bases between. The CDR3 is made up of 14 amino acids. DNA for the CDR3: TGTGCCAGCAGTTTGATGGGGGAGTACTACGAGCAGTACTTC. It is translated as CASSLMGEYYEQYF.

V gene TRBV2 combines with J gene TRBJ1-1, with D perhaps TRBD1 (6 bases). This CDR3 region has 17 residues. Trimming took off 7 bases at V and 0 bases at J, with 21 bases between the two ends. Germline V gene lookup returns CDR1 SNHLY and CDR2 FYNNEI. The CDR3 is CASNSVQGGFMNTEAFF. The CDR3 nucleotides read TGTGCCAGCAATAGCGTACAGGGAGGATTTATGAACACTGAAGCTTTCTTT.

This chain joins TRBV14 and TRBJ1-1; D not resolved. V lost 2 bases to trimming and J lost 5 bases, with 6 bases between them. Germline lookup yields CDR1 SGHDN and CDR2 FVKESK. This CDR3 contains 12 residues. The CDR3 region is CASSQSKTEAFF. CDR3 DNA: TGTGCCAGCAGCCAATCGAAAACTGAAGCTTTCTTT.

The rearrangement uses TRBV10-3 and TRBJ1-3; perhaps TRBD1 as D (5 bases). V lost 7 bases to trimming and J lost 4 bases, with 14 bases between them. Germline V gene sequence: CDR1 ENHRY, CDR2 SYGVKD. The CDR3 consists of 14 residues. The CDR3 bases are TGTGCCATCAAGGGGAACGGGGCCGGAAACACCATATATTTT. Its translation is CAIKGNGAGNTIYF.

The V gene is TRBV2, the J gene TRBJ1-1; D gene uncertain. The V gene's germline CDR1 is SNHLY and CDR2 FYNNEI. The length of the CDR3 is 13 residues. Trimming took 6 bases from V and 1 from J, leaving 9 bases between them. The CDR3 loop is CASRRFPNTEAFF. CDR3 nucleotide sequence: TGTGCCAGCAGACGGTTCCCGAACACTGAAGCTTTCTTT.

The chain uses TRBV6-1 and TRBJ1-5; perhaps TRBD1 as D (6 bases). The CDR3 has 14 amino acids. Germline CDR1 reads MNHNS; CDR2 reads SASEGT. The ends were cut back, 4 bases at V and 6 bases at J, with 13 bases in the middle. CDR3 in amino acids: CASSVGGAGQPQHF. As DNA, the CDR3 is TGTGCCAGCAGTGTGGGGGGGGCAGGTCAGCCCCAGCATTTT.

Remarks on this clone: Compared with germline, one end of the junction differs, possibly owing to a read error. This sequence joins TRBV6-1 and TRBJ2-7; TRBD2 matches 9 bases. Germline V gene data show CDR1 as MNHNS and CDR2 as SASEGT. The CDR3 consists of 11 residues. For the CDR3, the DNA is TGTGCCAGCAGTGAGGCGGGGGGGATCCACTTC. Translated: CASSEAGGIHF.

The table lists this clone with a few counts. The chain has TRBV7-9 and TRBJ2-3; perhaps TRBD2 as D (6 bases). The CDR3 is made up of 14 amino acids. In germline, CDR1 is SEHNR, CDR2 FQNEAQ (reference sequence). The germline V and J ends were trimmed by 2 bases and 4 bases, with 10 bases remaining between them. CDR3 coding DNA: TGTGCCAGCAGCTTAATCGGGGGACCAGATACGCAGTATTTT. It yields the protein CASSLIGGPDTQYF. Full variable domain (missing parts from reference TRBV7-9 and TRBJ2-3): DTGVSQNPRHKITKRGQNVTFRCDPISEHNRLYWYRQTLGQGPEFLTYFQNEAQLEKSRLLSDRFSAERPKGSFSTLEIQRTEQGDSAMYLCASSLIGGPDTQYFGPGTRLTVL.

This clone was seen a single time. This chain connects TRBV29-1 to TRBJ1-1, with TRBD1 as a possible D gene (6 bases). The CDR3 covers 16 residues. Between the trimmed V and J ends, which lost 3 bases and 0 bases, there was a span of 17 bases. Germline CDR1 and CDR2: SQVTM and ANQGSEA. CDR3 region: CSVERRGGALNTEAFF. The DNA for the CDR3 is TGCAGCGTTGAGAGGAGAGGGGGGGCCCTGAACACTGAAGCTTTCTTT.

The chain has TRBV9 and TRBJ2-1; TRBD1 might be the D (6 bases). Per germline, CDR1 SGDLS and CDR2 YYNGEE. This CDR3 region has 15 residues. V lost 3 bases and J 9 bases, leaving 19 bases between the germline ends. CDR3 bases: TGTGCCAGCAGCGCCATAAATGGGGGCATCGGTGAGCAGTTCTTC. It yields the protein CASSAINGGIGEQFF.

The chain has TRBV4-3 and TRBJ2-1, with D perhaps TRBD1 (5 bases). The V end lost 1 base, the J end lost 4 bases, and 11 bases lay between the germline ends. The germline V gene encodes CDR1 LGHNA and CDR2 YSLEER. The length of the CDR3 is 15 residues. The CDR3 DNA is TGCGCCAGCAGCCAAGGGGGCAGACCATACAATGAGCAGTTCTTC. Its protein is CASSQGGRPYNEQFF.

Comments on this clone: One end of the junction does not line up with germline, which may come from a read error. V gene TRBV5-6 combines with J gene TRBJ1-2; 7 nucleotides match TRBD1. CDR3 length: 12 residues. Germline V CDR1 and CDR2: SGHDT, YYEEEE. The CDR3: CASSVPTGELGF. The CDR3 DNA follows: TGTGCCAGCAGCGTACCCACAGGGGAGCTGGGCTTC.

A few counts support this clone. V gene TRBV5-6 combines with J gene TRBJ1-2, with D unclear. Per the germline V gene, CDR1 is SGHDT and CDR2 is YYEEEE. The V end lost 0 bases, the J end lost 1 base, and 4 bases lay between the germline ends. The CDR3 consists of 13 residues. DNA for the CDR3: TGTGCCAGCAGCTTGGTTAGTAACTATGGCTACACCTTC. Its translation: CASSLVSNYGYTF.

In nucleotides, the CDR3 is TGTGCCAGCAGCCAGGGGGGCGGTTACAATGAGCAGTTCTTC. Translated: CASSQGGGYNEQFF. The chain carries TRBV7-9 and TRBJ2-1, with D possibly TRBD1 on 7 matching bases. V lost 5 bases to trimming and J lost 4 bases, with 12 bases between them. The germline V gene encodes CDR1 SEHNR and CDR2 FQNEAQ (reference sequence). The CDR3 consists of 14 residues.

The chain combines TRBV19 with TRBJ2-3, with a possible D match to TRBD1 (5 bases). This CDR3 is built from 15 residues. Trimming stripped 1 base from V and 2 bases from J, with 10 bases between. Germline loops: CDR1 LNHDA, CDR2 SQIVND (reference sequence). The CDR3 region has the DNA TGTGCCAGTAGTATAGGGCAGGGAAACACAGATACGCAGTATTTT. This codes for CASSIGQGNTDTQYF.

The CDR3 DNA is TGTGCCAGCAGCTTAGATCAAATCGGGGGGCGGGAGCAGTACTTC. It encodes CASSLDQIGGREQYF. This chain connects TRBV11-2 to TRBJ2-7; tentatively, D is TRBD2 (7 bases). The V end was cut by 0 bases, the J end by 7 bases, with 16 bases between. Germline V CDR1 and CDR2: SGHAT, FQNNGV. The CDR3 is 15 residues long.